The 32 T cell receptor beta chains presented below share a single source sample, sequenced in a study of T cells in Graves' hyperthyroidism and ophthalmopathy. RNA transcripts provided the source from which TCR beta CDR3 regions were amplified. A first-round RT-PCR of the TCR CDR3 used the HTBI primer set. TCRdb re-called the multiplex PCR reads with MiXCR, one entry per CDR3 protein. The sample has 250,000 to 300,000 distinct CDR3 sequences; about 18% are singletons. The sequencing sample was made of blood. The receptor set was obtained from an older woman with Graves' ophthalmopathy.

J is TRBJ1-1 and V is TRBV7-2; 7 bases match TRBD1. CDR3 length equals 16 residues. CDR1 is SGHTA, CDR2 FQGNSA, per germline. The V segment lost 1 base and the J segment 2 bases; nucleotides outside the gene matches: 7. Here the CDR3 reads CASSLEAGGFNTEAFF. The DNA of the CDR3 is TGTGCCAGCAGCTTAGAGGCAGGGGGATTTAACACTGAAGCTTTCTTT.

This clonotype was counted at least ten times. The gene calls are TRBV11-2 and TRBJ1-2, with D tentatively TRBD1 (5 bases). Germline assignment: CDR1 SGHAT and CDR2 FQNNGV. V lost 6 bases and J 0 bases, leaving 11 bases between the germline ends. The CDR3 spans 14 residues. CDR3 coding DNA: TGTGCCAGCAGTTATCAGGGAACTAACTATGGCTACACCTTC. Residues: CASSYQGTNYGYTF. Full variable domain (missing parts from reference TRBV11-2 and TRBJ1-2): EAGVAQSPRYKIIEKRQSVAFWCNPISGHATLYWYQQILGQGPKLLIQFQNNGVVDDSQLPKDRFSAERLKGVDSTLKIQPAKLEDSAVYLCASSYQGTNYGYTFGSGTRLTVV.

The V and J genes are TRBV4-2 and TRBJ2-3; TRBD2 matches 12 bases. Trimming at V came to 2 bases and at J to 6 bases, leaving 6 bases not matched to a gene. Germline CDR1 LGHNA, CDR2 YNFKEQ. The CDR3 has 16 amino acids. The DNA of the CDR3 is TGTGCCAGCAGCCAACCTCTAGCGGGGGGGCGGGATACGCAGTATTTT. Translation gives CASSQPLAGGRDTQYF.

The rearrangement links TRBV11-2 to TRBJ2-1; 11 bases are shared with TRBD2. Trimming removed 5 bases from V and 10 bases from J; junction bases left unmatched: 7. CDR1 and CDR2 (germline): SGHAT, FQNNGV. The CDR3 length is 14 residues. The CDR3 DNA follows: TGTGCCAGCAGCATTAGCGGGGGGGCTGGAGAGCAGTTCTTC. Translated, it gives CASSISGGAGEQFF.

This clonotype was observed a handful of times. The chain employs TRBV6-1 and TRBJ1-3; possible D gene TRBD1, 6 bases. Germline V gene data show CDR1 as MNHNS and CDR2 as SASEGT. V gave up 6 bases and J gave up 4 bases, with 16 bases separating them. This CDR3 region has 15 residues. CDR3 nucleotide sequence: TGTGCCAGCAGATGGCAACAGGGATCCGGAAACACCATATATTTT. It yields the protein CASRWQQGSGNTIYF.

This clonotype was found a few times. The chain combines TRBV30 with TRBJ2-5; D is unresolved. This CDR3 is built from 15 residues. V lost 4 bases, J lost 1 base, and 16 bases lay in between. Germline-derived CDR1 and CDR2 are GTSNPN and SVGIG (reference sequence). Here the CDR3 reads CAWNPLLRGQETQYF. The CDR3 DNA reads TGTGCCTGGAACCCTCTTCTGCGAGGCCAAGAGACCCAGTACTTC.

The table lists this clonotype with many counts. This sequence joins TRBV7-2 and TRBJ1-5; TRBD1 might be the D (6 bases). The CDR3 is 15 residues long. From germline, CDR1 is SGHTA and CDR2 FQGNSA. The V end lost 4 bases, the J end lost 6 bases, and 16 bases lay between the germline ends. The CDR3 DNA reads TGTGCCAGCAGCTACGGGGGGGGGGGCAGTCAGCCCCAGCATTTT. Protein product: CASSYGGGGSQPQHF.

This clonotype was seen ten or more times. This sequence joins TRBV5-1 and TRBJ2-1; 9 nucleotides align to TRBD2. Germline loops: CDR1 SGHRS, CDR2 YFSETQ. V shed 0 bases, J shed 0 bases, and the junction held 4 bases outside the gene matches. The CDR3 length is 17 residues. CDR3 amino acids: CASSLDASGISYNEQFF. The CDR3 DNA reads as TGCGCCAGCAGCTTGGATGCTAGCGGGATCTCCTACAATGAGCAGTTCTTC.

This clonotype was detected ten times or more. V is TRBV5-1 and J is TRBJ2-2; D not resolved. The germline V and J ends were trimmed by 1 base and 6 bases, with 16 bases remaining between them. Germline V gene data show CDR1 as SGHRS and CDR2 as YFSETQ. The CDR3 loop spans 16 amino acids. This CDR3 reads CASSLNQLGMSGELFF. DNA for the CDR3: TGCGCCAGCAGCTTGAACCAACTGGGGATGTCCGGGGAGCTGTTTTTT. The complete variable domain, with remaining parts taken from reference TRBV5-1 and TRBJ2-2, reads KAGVTQTPRYLIKTRGQQVTLSCSPISGHRSVSWYQQTPGQGLQFLFEYFSETQRNKGNFPGRFSGRQFSNSRSEMNVSTLELGDSALYLCASSLNQLGMSGELFFGEGSRLTVL.

The V and J genes are TRBV29-1 and TRBJ2-1, with D possibly matching TRBD2 (6 bases). Deletions cut 4 bases from V and 4 bases from J, with 8 bases between. The CDR3 totals 12 residues. Germline assignment: CDR1 SQVTM and CDR2 ANQGSEA. In DNA, the CDR3 is TGCAGCGTTGGGGGGGTTTACAATGAGCAGTTCTTC. Translation gives CSVGGVYNEQFF.

J is TRBJ2-7 and V is TRBV7-2; D not resolved. This CDR3 has 12 amino acids. Germline assignment: CDR1 SGHTA and CDR2 FQGNSA. The germline V and J ends were trimmed by 7 bases and 7 bases, with 14 bases remaining between them. The CDR3 loop is CASTETLREQYF. CDR3 in DNA: TGTGCCAGCACCGAGACTCTACGAGAGCAGTACTTC.

In regard to this clonotype: A much larger clone lies a single base off, so this may be a read error. The genes are TRBV9 and TRBJ1-1; D remains ambiguous. The CDR3 contains 12 residues. Germline CDR1 and CDR2: SGDLS and YYNGEE. Trimming pared 3 bases from V and 1 base from J, leaving 4 bases between. The CDR3 DNA reads TGTGCCAGCAGCGAGACGAACACTGAAGCTTTCTTT. Amino acid sequence: CASSETNTEAFF.

This clonotype showed up just once. This chain uses TRBV5-1 with TRBJ2-2; TRBD1 agrees at 7 bases. Germline lookup yields CDR1 SGHRS and CDR2 YFSETQ. V shed 4 bases, J shed 4 bases, and the junction held 4 bases outside the gene matches. CDR3 length: 14 residues. The CDR3 reads CASSATGFTGELFF. As DNA, the CDR3 is TGCGCCAGCAGCGCGACAGGGTTCACCGGGGAGCTGTTTTTT. The full variable domain, in which reference TRBV5-1 and TRBJ2-2 provide the parts outside the CDR3, is KAGVTQTPRYLIKTRGQQVTLSCSPISGHRSVSWYQQTPGQGLQFLFEYFSETQRNKGNFPGRFSGRQFSNSRSEMNVSTLELGDSALYLCASSATGFTGELFFGEGSRLTVL.

This clonotype has ten or more counts. The chain couples TRBV7-2 to TRBJ2-3; 7 bases are shared with TRBD2. This CDR3 comprises 14 residues. Unmatched junction bases numbered 10, after V lost 5 bases and J lost 8 bases. Germline CDR1 and CDR2: SGHTA and FQGNSA. The CDR3 here is CASSLGTNAGTQYF. DNA for the CDR3: TGTGCCAGCAGCCTCGGGACTAATGCGGGTACGCAGTATTTT.

This clonotype was seen a handful of times. V usage is TRBV20-1 and J usage is TRBJ2-1; tentative D call: TRBD2 (6 bases). This CDR3 contains 14 residues. The germline gives CDR1 DFQATT, CDR2 SNEGSKA (reference sequence). V was trimmed by 5 bases and J by 2 bases, leaving 13 bases between them. CDR3 region: CSARGAGTYNEQFF. The CDR3 DNA reads as TGCAGTGCTCGTGGAGCGGGTACCTACAATGAGCAGTTCTTC.

Worth noting for this clonotype: The junction differs from germline at one of its ends, possibly a read error. This chain links TRBV7-2 with TRBJ1-6; 9 nucleotides line up with TRBD1. Germline V lookup: CDR1 SGHTA, CDR2 FQGNSA. The CDR3 totals 16 residues. The CDR3 DNA sequence: TGTGCCAGCAGCCCACCCTCCGGGACAGGGAATTCACTCCTCCACTTT. This translates into CASSPPSGTGNSLLHF. Based on the CDR3 plus reference TRBV7-2 and TRBJ1-6, the full variable domain is GAGVSQSPSNKVTEKGKDVELRCDPISGHTALYWYRQSLGQGLEFLIYFQGNSAPDKSGLPSDRFSAERTGGSVSTLTIQRTQQEDSAVYLCASSPPSGTGNSLLHFGNGTRLTVT.

This clonotype showed up many times. The chain employs TRBV7-2 and TRBJ1-2; D is unclear. V lost 5 bases to trimming and J lost 4 bases, with 14 bases between them. CDR1 and CDR2 (germline): SGHTA, FQGNSA. The CDR3 contains 14 residues. The CDR3 is CASSAWGATYGYTF. CDR3 in DNA: TGTGCCAGCAGCGCGTGGGGTGCGACCTATGGCTACACCTTC.

This clonotype was counted only a few times. The V call is TRBV19, the J call TRBJ2-5; 8 positions agree with TRBD1. From germline, CDR1 is LNHDA and CDR2 SQIVND (reference sequence). V shed 5 bases, J shed 3 bases, and the junction held 5 bases outside the gene matches. The CDR3 extends over 14 amino acids. Written as DNA, the CDR3 is TGTGCCAGTAGTGCAGGGGGCAGGAAAGAGACCCAGTACTTC. It is translated as CASSAGGRKETQYF.

This clonotype was recorded a few times. CDR3: CASSLGGQAYEQYF. CDR3 sequence (DNA): TGCGCCAGCAGCTTGGGGGGACAGGCGTACGAGCAGTACTTC. The V call is TRBV5-1, the J call TRBJ2-7; the match to TRBD1 covers 8 bases. V dropped 0 bases and J dropped 4; count of bases not matched to a gene: 3. The CDR3 is 14 amino acids. Germline CDR1 SGHRS, CDR2 YFSETQ.

This clonotype was recorded a few times. The rearrangement uses TRBV5-4 and TRBJ2-3; TRBD1 matches at 10 bases. V lost 5 bases and J lost 3; bases outside the gene matches: 6. Germline V CDR1 and CDR2: SGHNT, YYREEE (reference sequence). This CDR3 is built from 15 residues. The CDR3 here is CASSHRDRGTDTQYF. The CDR3 DNA reads TGTGCCAGCAGTCACCGGGACAGGGGAACAGATACGCAGTATTTT. Drawing the rest from reference TRBV5-4 and TRBJ2-3, the complete variable domain is ETGVTQSPTHLIKTRGQQVTLRCSSQSGHNTVSWYQQALGQGPQFIFQYYREEENGRGNFPPRFSGLQFPNYSSELNVNALELDDSALYLCASSHRDRGTDTQYFGPGTRLTVL.

This clonotype came up a few times. The genes are TRBV29-1 and TRBJ2-1, with D possibly matching TRBD2 (6 bases). Germline V CDR1 and CDR2: SQVTM, ANQGSEA. CDR3 length: 12 residues. Trimming stripped 1 base from V and 6 bases from J, with 7 bases between. CDR3 nucleotides: TGCAGCGTTGAAGGGCGGGGCAATGAGCAGTTCTTC. Its protein is CSVEGRGNEQFF.

This clonotype has at least ten counts. The rearrangement uses TRBV18 and TRBJ2-3, with D possibly matching TRBD2 (5 bases). Trimming left V 6 bases short and J 2 bases short, with 9 bases between. Per the germline V gene, CDR1 is KGHSH and CDR2 is LQKENI. The CDR3 extends over 13 amino acids. CDR3 in DNA: TGTGCCAGCTCCAAGAGGGTCACAGATACGCAGTATTTT. Protein: CASSKRVTDTQYF.

This clonotype was detected many times. The chain recombines TRBV27 with TRBJ2-5, with TRBD2 matching over 7 bases. Trimming removed 6 bases from V and 2 bases from J; junction bases left unmatched: 6. Germline V CDR1 and CDR2: MNHEY, SMNVEV (reference sequence). The CDR3 is 14 amino acids. The DNA of the CDR3 is TGTGCCAGCAGCCCGATGGGGGGGCAAGAGACCCAGTACTTC. Its translation is CASSPMGGQETQYF.

This clonotype was detected many times. This sequence joins TRBV6-2 or TRBV6-3 and TRBJ1-5, with D unresolved. Germline CDR1 is MNHEY and CDR2 is SVGEGT. The CDR3 extends over 14 amino acids. V was clipped by 0 bases and J by 7 bases, with 10 bases between them. In DNA form, the CDR3 reads TGTGCCAGCAGTTACTCCAACGTGGGGCAGCCCCAGCATTTT. Amino acids: CASSYSNVGQPQHF.

The chain is built from TRBV7-6 and TRBJ2-2; 9 bases line up with TRBD1. Looked up from germline, CDR1 is SGHVS and CDR2 is FNYEAQ. The V segment lost 4 bases and the J segment 6 bases; nucleotides outside the gene matches: 18. The CDR3 runs to 19 residues. The CDR3, as DNA: TGTGCCAGCAGCTCGAACCCCCCAAACAGGGGGCGCACGGCCGGGGAGCTGTTTTTT. Its protein is CASSSNPPNRGRTAGELFF.

Remarks on this clonotype: This sequence may be a read error, since a much larger clone differs from it by one base. The chain has TRBV27 and TRBJ2-3, with D uncertain. This CDR3 is 17 amino acids long. The V and J ends lost 6 bases and 2 bases respectively, with 21 bases between them. Looked up from germline, CDR1 is MNHEY and CDR2 is SMNVEV (reference sequence). Here the CDR3 reads CASSPTTGSSTTDTQYF. The CDR3 region has the DNA TGTGCCAGCAGCCCTACAACTGGTTCAAGTACCACAGATACGCAGTATTTT.

This clonotype was seen once. The junction departs from the called germline gene at one end, perhaps through a read error. This sequence joins TRBV7-7 and TRBJ2-7; unclear D gene. CDR1 and CDR2 from the germline V gene are SSHAT and FNYEAQ (reference sequence). This CDR3 has 13 amino acids. CDR3 in DNA: TGTGCTAGCAGCATTGGAAGTAATTACGAGCAGTACTTC. Translated: CASSIGSNYEQYF.

The chain links TRBV20-1 to TRBJ2-7; D gene uncertain. V lost 3 bases to trimming and J lost 0 bases, with 21 bases between them. CDR1 and CDR2 from the germline V gene are DFQATT and SNEGSKA (reference sequence). The CDR3 runs 17 residues. The CDR3 sequence is CSASPGQESRSSYEQYF. The CDR3 DNA follows: TGCAGTGCTAGCCCAGGTCAAGAATCAAGGAGCTCCTACGAGCAGTACTTC.

The sample holds a few counts of this clonotype. The J gene is TRBJ2-1, the V gene TRBV4-1, with TRBD2 identical over 9 bases. The CDR3 runs 19 residues. Germline CDR1 is MGHRA and CDR2 is YSYEKL. The V segment lost 1 base and the J segment 12 bases; nucleotides outside the gene matches: 22. CDR3 bases: TGCGCCAGCAGCCAAGTATCACGGCAGCGACTAGCGGAACGTTTGAGGCAGTTCTTC. Protein: CASSQVSRQRLAERLRQFF.

There are many counts of this clonotype. The chain is built from TRBV20-1 and TRBJ2-3; 11 bases are a match to TRBD2. V shed 2 bases and J 6 bases; nucleotides not matched to a gene: 7. The CDR3 runs 15 residues. Per the germline V gene, CDR1 is DFQATT and CDR2 is SNEGSKA (reference sequence). The CDR3 region has the DNA TGCAGTGCTAGATTAACTAGCGGGAGTACCGATACGCAGTATTTT. Its translation is CSARLTSGSTDTQYF.

This clonotype was seen at least ten times. The chain recombines TRBV9 with TRBJ2-3; TRBD2 matches 9 bases. Germline V gives CDR1 SGDLS, CDR2 YYNGEE. V lost 0 bases, J lost 5 bases, and 4 bases stayed unmatched. This CDR3 region has 15 residues. Here the CDR3 DNA reads TGTGCCAGCAGCGTAGCTAGCGGGATGGGAGATACGCAGTATTTT. It encodes CASSVASGMGDTQYF.

The sample holds many counts of this clonotype. This rearrangement joins TRBV28 to TRBJ2-3, with TRBD1 identical over 10 bases. The CDR3 totals 15 residues. From germline, CDR1 is MDHEN and CDR2 SYDVKM. V lost 5 bases, J lost 6 bases, and 8 bases stayed unmatched. CDR3 region: CASSTGQGVADTQYF. The CDR3 DNA reads as TGTGCCAGCAGTACCGGACAGGGGGTGGCCGATACGCAGTATTTT.